One T cell receptor beta chain is described in this entry. This entry belongs to a study of neoadjuvant anti-PD-1 for oral cavity cancer. Only in-frame clones appear in the TCRdb table, and some are missing; sequencing was by immunoSEQ multiplex PCR. In the table there are more than 10,000 clones, over 50% of which are singletons. Blood cells were analyzed directly, without culture or expansion. This receptor was obtained from a person aged 35 to 85 with oral cavity squamous cell carcinoma. The specimen comprised PBMCs, sampled before nivolumab (anti-PD-1) treatment.

DNA of the CDR3: TGTGCCAGCAGCTTAGAAGTCTTGCAACAAGAGACCCAGTACTTC. Amino acid sequence: CASSLEVLQQETQYF. The gene calls are TRBV7-9 and TRBJ2-5; no clear D. Germline V lookup: CDR1 SEHNR, CDR2 FQNEAQ (reference sequence). Trimming cost V 1 base and J 2 bases, with 11 bases left between them. The CDR3 spans 15 residues.